Shown below are 30 T cell receptor beta chains from a single sample sequenced in a study of blood T cell repertoires in COVID-19. Some clones are missing from TCRdb's copy, which holds only in-frame ones; the method was immunoSEQ multiplex PCR. The table records 150,000 to 200,000 clones, around 80% of them present only once. The sequenced sample was PBMCs or T cells enriched from blood (not recorded which). The source is a man aged 45-60 years who had recovered from COVID-19.

This clone was observed a single time. The J gene is TRBJ2-2, the V gene TRBV7-2; 7 bases are a match to TRBD2. Trimming cost V 3 bases and J 5 bases; bases outside gene matches: 6. This CDR3 is 15 amino acids long. The germline CDR1 and CDR2 sequences are SGHTA and FQGNSA. The CDR3 DNA sequence: TGTGCCAGCAGCTTGCGAGCGGGGTGGACCGGGGAGCTGTTTTTT. This sequence encodes CASSLRAGWTGELFF.

The chain carries TRBV5-1 and TRBJ2-5; D is perhaps TRBD1 (6 bases). Trimming cost V 4 bases and J 3 bases, with 13 bases left between them. The germline gives CDR1 SGHRS, CDR2 YFSETQ. This CDR3 has 14 amino acids. Here the CDR3 reads CASSHPDSKETQYF. The CDR3 DNA reads as TGCGCCAGCAGCCACCCGGACAGTAAAGAGACCCAGTACTTC.

V is TRBV27 and J is TRBJ2-6, with TRBD2 matching over 7 bases. The CDR3 contains 16 residues. Germline values: CDR1 MNHEY, CDR2 SMNVEV (reference sequence). V lost 0 bases, J lost 3 bases, and 2 bases stayed unmatched. The CDR3 nucleotides are TGTGCCAGCAGTTTATCGGGAGGGTTTGGGGCCAACGTCCTGACTTTC. This translates into CASSLSGGFGANVLTF.

In this sample, this clone turned up once. The CDR3 is CASSRGYSGNTIYF. The DNA for the CDR3 is TGTGCCAGTAGTAGGGGCTACTCTGGAAACACCATATATTTT. This sequence joins TRBV19 and TRBJ1-3, with D tentatively TRBD1 (5 bases). V was cut by 4 bases and J by 0 bases, with 7 bases left in between. Germline V gene lookup returns CDR1 LNHDA and CDR2 SQIVND (reference sequence). The CDR3 consists of 14 residues.

This chain connects TRBV3-1 (or the pseudogene TRBV3-2) to TRBJ2-1; D may be TRBD1 (7 bases). CDR1 and CDR2 from the germline V gene are LGHDT and YNNKEL (reference sequence). V dropped 0 bases and J dropped 11 bases, with 14 bases sitting between them. This CDR3 is built from 14 residues. CDR3 DNA: TGTGCCAGCAGCCAAGAGCTAGCAGGGGGGAAGCAGTTCTTC. This sequence encodes CASSQELAGGKQFF.

The rearrangement joins TRBV2 to TRBJ1-5, with D uncertain. This CDR3 is built from 13 residues. Germline-derived CDR1 and CDR2 are SNHLY and FYNNEI. With 7 bases removed from V and 5 bases from J, the gap between germline ends came to 12 bases. The CDR3 protein is CASTGKRDQPQHF. The DNA of the CDR3 is TGTGCCAGCACGGGGAAAAGGGATCAGCCCCAGCATTTT.

The chain combines TRBV19 with TRBJ1-6, with D tentatively TRBD1 (5 bases). The germline V gene has CDR1 LNHDA and CDR2 SQIVND (reference sequence). This CDR3 comprises 16 residues. Trimming shortened V by 3 bases and J by 1 base, and 10 bases separated the two germline ends. CDR3 nucleotide sequence: TGTGCCAGTAGTATTAAGGGGCGTTCCTATAATTCACCCCTCCACTTT. It encodes CASSIKGRSYNSPLHF.

The gene calls are TRBV5-1 and TRBJ2-2; 10 nucleotides agree with TRBD1. Germline V gene lookup returns CDR1 SGHRS and CDR2 YFSETQ. V dropped 4 bases and J dropped 6; count of bases not matched to a gene: 15. This CDR3 region has 18 residues. The CDR3 is CASSQIGEGTGEAGELFF. The CDR3 DNA reads TGCGCCAGCAGCCAAATTGGAGAGGGGACAGGGGAGGCCGGGGAGCTGTTTTTT.

The chain is built from TRBV18 and TRBJ1-2; D perhaps matches TRBD1 (5 bases). The CDR3 extends over 14 amino acids. The germline CDR1 and CDR2 sequences are KGHSH and LQKENI. The germline V and J ends were trimmed by 9 bases and 8 bases, with 22 bases remaining between them. CDR3 DNA sequence: TGTGCCAGTTTCCGAGAAGGGGCGCGTTACGGCTACACCTTC. Its translation: CASFREGARYGYTF.

The gene calls are TRBV4-2 and TRBJ2-3; 9 bases agree with TRBD2. Germline V lookup: CDR1 LGHNA, CDR2 YNFKEQ. The J segment lost 5 bases and the V segment lost 1 base, leaving 7 bases of the junction unmatched. The CDR3 totals 16 residues. The CDR3 sequence is CASSQVAGGHRDTQYF. CDR3 nucleotide sequence: TGTGCCAGCAGCCAAGTGGCGGGGGGGCATAGAGATACGCAGTATTTT.

The J gene is TRBJ1-2, the V gene TRBV5-6; D not certain. The CDR3 covers 15 residues. The germline V and J ends were trimmed by 0 bases and 0 bases, with 9 bases remaining between them. Germline V gene lookup returns CDR1 SGHDT and CDR2 YYEEEE. The CDR3 DNA reads TGTGCCAGCAGCTTGGACGGGAAAGCTAACTATGGCTACACCTTC. It translates to CASSLDGKANYGYTF. Based on the CDR3 plus reference TRBV5-6 and TRBJ1-2, the full variable domain is DAGVTQSPTHLIKTRGQQVTLRCSPKSGHDTVSWYQQALGQGPQFIFQYYEEEERQRGNFPDRFSGHQFPNYSSELNVNALLLGDSALYLCASSLDGKANYGYTFGSGTRLTVV.

The table lists this clone with a count of one. The chain is built from TRBV5-1 and TRBJ2-5; 10 bases align to TRBD1. V was pared by 3 bases and J by 5 bases, with 4 bases of the junction left unmatched. The CDR3 is 14 amino acids. Germline CDR1 and CDR2: SGHRS and YFSETQ. Here the CDR3 reads CASSSDRGWETQYF. The DNA of the CDR3 is TGCGCCAGCAGCTCGGACAGGGGGTGGGAGACCCAGTACTTC.

The J gene is TRBJ1-2, the V gene TRBV11-2; no clear D. The V and J ends lost 2 bases and 5 bases respectively, with 6 bases between them. The CDR3 runs to 12 residues. From germline, CDR1 is SGHAT and CDR2 FQNNGV. For the CDR3, the DNA is TGTGCCAGCAGCTTACGCGAATATGGCTACACCTTC. Translation: CASSLREYGYTF.

The chain has TRBV6-1 and TRBJ1-5, with 10 bases matching TRBD1. The CDR3 length is 18 residues. The J segment lost 2 bases and the V segment lost 4 bases, leaving 11 bases of the junction unmatched. Germline CDR1 and CDR2: MNHNS and SASEGT. The CDR3 nucleotides are TGTGCCAGCAGTGGTGGACAGGGGGTGGATGGTCGCAATCAGCCCCAGCATTTT. Its protein is CASSGGQGVDGRNQPQHF.

The rearrangement uses TRBV6-5 and TRBJ1-2; D might be TRBD1 (5 bases). The CDR3 spans 14 residues. Trimming shortened V by 6 bases and J by 3 bases, and 14 bases separated the two germline ends. Looked up from germline, CDR1 is MNHEY and CDR2 is SVGAGI. CDR3 coding DNA: TGTGCCAGCAGGATGGGGGGAGGGGACTATGGCTACACCTTC. This gives the protein CASRMGGGDYGYTF.

The V and J genes are TRBV12-3 or TRBV12-4 and TRBJ2-7, with a weak D call TRBD2 (6 bases). Deletions cut 8 bases from V and 5 bases from J, with 10 bases between. CDR3 length: 11 residues. CDR3 in DNA: TGTGCCAGCGGCTGGGGGGACGAGCAGTACTTC. Translating gives CASGWGDEQYF.

This rearrangement joins TRBV24-1 to TRBJ2-1; D unclear. Germline lookup yields CDR1 KGHDR and CDR2 SFDVKD. V lost 3 bases and J lost 5, with 7 bases in between. The CDR3 is 13 amino acids. CDR3 DNA sequence: TGTGCCACCAGTGATGCAGAAAACAATGAGCAGTTCTTC. It encodes CATSDAENNEQFF.

The chain recombines TRBV5-1 with TRBJ2-5; 8 nucleotides align to TRBD2. This CDR3 contains 15 residues. Germline V gene sequence: CDR1 SGHRS, CDR2 YFSETQ. Trimming at V came to 4 bases and at J to 5 bases, leaving 10 bases not matched to a gene. The CDR3 region has the DNA TGCGCCAGCAGCCCACAGGGACTAGTGGCGGAGACCCAGTACTTC. It is translated as CASSPQGLVAETQYF.

The chain couples TRBV5-4 to TRBJ1-4, with 10 positions matching TRBD1. Germline loops: CDR1 SGHNT, CDR2 YYREEE (reference sequence). This CDR3 spans 16 amino acids. The V segment lost 0 bases and the J segment 6 bases; nucleotides outside the gene matches: 5. CDR3 sequence reads: CASSLVTGQGDEKLFF. The CDR3 DNA is TGTGCCAGCAGCTTGGTTACCGGACAGGGGGATGAAAAACTGTTTTTT.

V usage is TRBV10-3 and J usage is TRBJ1-5; D remains unclear. Trimming took 6 bases from V and 6 from J, leaving 12 bases between them. The germline V gene encodes CDR1 ENHRY and CDR2 SYGVKD. CDR3 length: 13 amino acids. Here the CDR3 reads CAISPTAGQPQHF. The CDR3 DNA is TGTGCCATCAGCCCCACAGCTGGTCAGCCCCAGCATTTT.

The rearrangement joins TRBV28 to TRBJ2-2; D is undetermined. The V end was cut by 6 bases, the J end by 0 bases, with 8 bases between. Per the germline V gene, CDR1 is MDHEN and CDR2 is SYDVKM. The CDR3 is made up of 14 amino acids. The CDR3 nucleotides are TGTGCCAGCAGAACGAAGCCGAACACCGGGGAGCTGTTTTTT. Protein product: CASRTKPNTGELFF. Complete variable domain (other parts from reference TRBV28 and TRBJ2-2): DVKVTQSSRYLVKRTGEKVFLECVQDMDHENMFWYRQDPGLGLRLIYFSYDVKMKEKGDIPEGYSVSREKKERFSLILESASTNQTSMYLCASRTKPNTGELFFGEGSRLTVL.

This chain uses TRBV18 with TRBJ1-5; D might be TRBD1 (6 bases). CDR1 KGHSH and CDR2 LQKENI come from the germline V gene. CDR3 length: 15 amino acids. The V and J ends lost 4 bases and 4 bases respectively, with 14 bases between them. CDR3 sequence reads: CASSLNRAANQPQHF. The DNA for the CDR3 is TGTGCCAGCTCACTAAACAGGGCCGCGAATCAGCCCCAGCATTTT.

The sample holds one count of this clone. J is TRBJ1-1 and V is TRBV4-1; the D is unclear. V was shortened by 6 bases and J by 0 bases, with 11 bases between the two germline ends. From germline, CDR1 is MGHRA and CDR2 YSYEKL. This CDR3 is 14 amino acids long. The CDR3 region has the DNA TGCGCCAGCAGACTATCAGAAATGAACACTGAAGCTTTCTTT. Amino acids: CASRLSEMNTEAFF.

This sequence joins TRBV5-5 and TRBJ2-7, with D possibly TRBD1 on 6 matching bases. The CDR3 runs 16 residues. Germline values: CDR1 SGHKS, CDR2 YYEKEE (reference sequence). V lost 1 base and J 5 bases, leaving 19 bases between the germline ends. The CDR3 sequence: CASSLSPGQFSHEQYF. CDR3 DNA sequence: TGTGCCAGCAGCTTGAGCCCCGGACAGTTTTCCCACGAGCAGTACTTC.

This chain links TRBV9 with TRBJ1-1; 7 nucleotides align to TRBD1. The CDR3 length is 13 residues. Germline V gene lookup returns CDR1 SGDLS and CDR2 YYNGEE. With V trimmed by 5 bases and J by 2 bases, 3 bases remained unmatched. The CDR3, as DNA: TGTGCCAGCAGTACAGGGGCCAACACTGAAGCTTTCTTT. This sequence encodes CASSTGANTEAFF. The entire variable domain, with the rest obtained from reference TRBV9 and TRBJ1-1, is as follows: DSGVTQTPKHLITATGQRVTLRCSPRSGDLSVYWYQQSLDQGLQFLIQYYNGEERAKGNILERFSAQQFPDLHSELNLSSLELGDSALYFCASSTGANTEAFFGQGTRLTVV.

The rearrangement uses TRBV18 and TRBJ2-7, with 7 bases matching TRBD2. Germline assignment: CDR1 KGHSH and CDR2 LQKENI. This CDR3 has 16 amino acids. With V trimmed by 2 bases and J by 1 base, 8 bases remained unmatched. CDR3 region: CASSPGGRGGSYEQYF. The CDR3 DNA is TGTGCCAGCTCACCAGGAGGGAGGGGAGGTTCCTACGAGCAGTACTTC.

The gene calls are TRBV3-1 (or the pseudogene TRBV3-2) and TRBJ2-2, with TRBD2 as a possible D gene (5 bases). Germline V lookup: CDR1 LGHDT, CDR2 YNNKEL (reference sequence). The V and J ends lost 1 base and 7 bases respectively, with 7 bases between them. There are 13 residues in the CDR3. For the CDR3, the DNA is TGTGCCAGCAGCCAAGGAGGGATCGGGGAGCTGTTTTTT. Its protein is CASSQGGIGELFF.

Turning to this clone: An end of the junction does not agree with germline; a read error may underlie this. The chain uses TRBV28 and TRBJ2-7; no reliable D call. The CDR3 totals 11 residues. The germline V gene encodes CDR1 MDHEN and CDR2 SYDVKM. The CDR3 coding sequence is TGTGCCAGCAGTTTCCAGACACCTTTGTTCTTC. It is translated as CASSFQTPLFF.

This clone came up once. This rearrangement joins TRBV5-1 to TRBJ1-6; TRBD1 matches at 8 bases. Trimming took 4 bases from V and 7 from J; bases not matched to a gene: 10. From germline, CDR1 is SGHRS and CDR2 YFSETQ. The CDR3 contains 16 residues. This CDR3 reads CASSPMDRVQNSPLHF. CDR3 bases: TGCGCCAGCAGCCCAATGGACAGGGTACAAAATTCACCCCTCCACTTT.

The genes are TRBV12-3 or TRBV12-4 and TRBJ2-7; no firm D call. V lost 6 bases to trimming and J lost 4 bases, with 10 bases between them. CDR3 length: 12 residues. The CDR3 sequence is CASSPTPYEQYF. The CDR3 bases are TGTGCCAGCAGCCCTACTCCTTACGAGCAGTACTTC.